Following are 20 T cell receptor beta chains from one sample sequenced in a study of OX40 agonist ivuxolimab in advanced cancers. Here immunoSEQ multiplex PCR was the method, and the copy in TCRdb shows in-frame clones only, minus some. Here the sample spans 50,000 to 70,000 clones, about 91% being singletons. The specimen was CD4+ or CD8+ T cells sorted from blood, collected in a trial of the OX40 agonist ivuxolimab. These receptors were collected from an adult with an advanced solid tumor such as melanoma, head and neck, liver or kidney cancer.

The chain joins TRBV15 to TRBJ2-3; D unclear. Germline V gene lookup returns CDR1 LNHNV and CDR2 YYDKDF (reference sequence). The CDR3 has 12 residues. Trimming cost V 2 bases and J 5 bases, with 5 bases left between them. The CDR3 nucleotides are TGTGCCACCAGCAGATCGTTAGATACGCAGTATTTT. It encodes CATSRSLDTQYF.

The V and J genes are TRBV5-1 and TRBJ1-6; no firm D call. The CDR3 is made up of 13 amino acids. Per the germline V gene, CDR1 is SGHRS and CDR2 is YFSETQ. The V and J ends lost 7 bases and 7 bases respectively, with 12 bases between them. This CDR3 is CASSTQENSPLHF. The DNA for the CDR3 is TGCGCCAGCTCTACCCAGGAGAATTCACCCCTCCACTTT. Full variable domain (outside the CDR3, taken from reference TRBV5-1 and TRBJ1-6): KAGVTQTPRYLIKTRGQQVTLSCSPISGHRSVSWYQQTPGQGLQFLFEYFSETQRNKGNFPGRFSGRQFSNSRSEMNVSTLELGDSALYLCASSTQENSPLHFGNGTRLTVT.

The rearrangement joins TRBV10-2 to TRBJ2-7, with TRBD1 matching over 9 bases. The CDR3 length is 15 residues. The germline gives CDR1 WSHSY, CDR2 SAAADI. The ends lost 4 bases at V and 5 bases at J; junction bases unmatched: 9. CDR3 protein: CASSVPGQGSHEQYF. In DNA form, the CDR3 reads TGCGCCAGCAGTGTCCCGGGACAGGGTAGTCACGAGCAGTACTTC.

V and J are TRBV10-3 and TRBJ2-7; 7 bases match TRBD2. Germline assignment: CDR1 ENHRY and CDR2 SYGVKD. V shed 10 bases and J 3 bases; nucleotides not matched to a gene: 15. The CDR3 extends over 15 amino acids. The chain's CDR3 is CATRAAGTNLYEQYF. The CDR3 region has the DNA TGTGCCACCCGGGCGGCTGGGACTAACCTCTACGAGCAGTACTTC.

The V call is TRBV29-1, the J call TRBJ2-3; D is uncertain. The length of the CDR3 is 12 residues. Germline assignment: CDR1 SQVTM and CDR2 ANQGSEA. V was shortened by 3 bases and J by 2 bases, with 6 bases between the two germline ends. The chain's CDR3 is CSVDDFTDTQYF. For the CDR3, the DNA is TGCAGCGTTGATGACTTCACAGATACGCAGTATTTT.

This chain links TRBV5-5 with TRBJ1-3; D gene uncertain. Trimming removed 0 bases from V and 0 bases from J, with 13 bases in between. Germline V gene lookup returns CDR1 SGHKS and CDR2 YYEKEE (reference sequence). The CDR3 is 17 residues long. CDR3 sequence (DNA): TGTGCCAGCAGCTTGGGCACCGGGAAGAGCTCTGGAAACACCATATATTTT. It codes for CASSLGTGKSSGNTIYF.

This clone was counted a single time. V usage is TRBV9 and J usage is TRBJ2-3, with 9 nucleotides matching TRBD2. This CDR3 comprises 17 residues. The V segment lost 0 bases and the J segment 2 bases; nucleotides outside the gene matches: 7. The germline V gene has CDR1 SGDLS and CDR2 YYNGEE. CDR3 residues: CASSVENRLAATDTQYF. The CDR3 DNA sequence: TGTGCCAGCAGCGTAGAAAATAGACTAGCGGCCACAGATACGCAGTATTTT.

The chain joins TRBV11-2 to TRBJ2-5, with 11 bases lining up with TRBD2. CDR3 length equals 16 residues. Germline V gene lookup returns CDR1 SGHAT and CDR2 FQNNGV. The V gene end was trimmed by 5 bases and the J gene end by 4 bases; junction bases not matched to a gene: 9. The CDR3 nucleotides read TGTGCCAGCAGCCAAACTAGCGGGAGCTTGGGAGAGACCCAGTACTTC. Protein: CASSQTSGSLGETQYF.

The rearrangement links TRBV27 to TRBJ2-1; 10 nucleotides line up with TRBD2. The J segment lost 9 bases and the V segment lost 4 bases, leaving 9 bases of the junction unmatched. Germline V gives CDR1 MNHEY, CDR2 SMNVEV (reference sequence). CDR3 length equals 15 residues. The CDR3 nucleotides read TGTGCCAGCAGTTCGACTAGCGGGTTGGTGGCTGAGCAGTTCTTC. Translated: CASSSTSGLVAEQFF.

V and J are TRBV10-3 and TRBJ2-1; 14 bases are shared with TRBD2. Germline CDR1 is ENHRY and CDR2 is SYGVKD. The CDR3 is made up of 17 amino acids. The V and J ends lost 4 bases and 0 bases, in that order; junction bases with no gene match: 2. The DNA for the CDR3 is TGTGCCATCAGTGGGACTAGCGGGAGGAGCTCCTACAATGAGCAGTTCTTC. Amino acids: CAISGTSGRSSYNEQFF.

This clone was recorded once. This chain links TRBV10-3 with TRBJ2-7, with 8 bases that match TRBD2. The CDR3 loop spans 13 amino acids. Trimming took 2 bases from V and 6 from J; bases not matched to a gene: 3. CDR1 and CDR2 (germline): ENHRY, SYGVKD. The CDR3 sequence is CAISEGLAFEQYF. The DNA of the CDR3 is TGTGCCATCAGTGAGGGACTAGCTTTCGAGCAGTACTTC.

The CDR3 loop reads CASSYLPGNYGYTF. In DNA form, the CDR3 reads TGTGCCAGCAGTTACTTGCCGGGCAACTATGGCTACACCTTC. This chain uses TRBV6-5 with TRBJ1-2, with unresolved D. CDR3 length: 14 amino acids. Trimming left V 1 base short and J 2 bases short, with 8 bases between. CDR1 is MNHEY, CDR2 SVGAGI, per germline.

The chain recombines TRBV19 with TRBJ1-2; the D gene is possibly TRBD1 (5 bases). Germline CDR1 LNHDA, CDR2 SQIVND (reference sequence). This CDR3 contains 18 residues. Trimming left V 7 bases short and J 4 bases short, with 28 bases between. The CDR3, as DNA: TGTGCCAGTAACGCTCCTTTCTCGACAGTCACCACTAGCTATGGCTACACCTTC. This encodes CASNAPFSTVTTSYGYTF.

The V gene is TRBV7-9, the J gene TRBJ2-5; D unclear. Trimming took 3 bases from V and 4 from J, leaving 9 bases between them. This CDR3 region has 13 residues. Germline loops: CDR1 SEHNR, CDR2 FQNEAQ (reference sequence). The CDR3 sequence: CASSFGSRETQYF. The CDR3 coding sequence is TGTGCCAGCAGCTTTGGTAGCAGAGAGACCCAGTACTTC.

In nucleotides, the CDR3 is TGTGCCTGGAACCCGACTAGCGGGAGAGGTTATACCGGGGAGCTGTTTTTT. Residues: CAWNPTSGRGYTGELFF. The V and J genes are TRBV30 and TRBJ2-2; 12 bases match TRBD2. The CDR3 spans 17 residues. V lost 4 bases, J lost 5 bases, and 11 bases stayed unmatched. Germline loops: CDR1 GTSNPN, CDR2 SVGIG (reference sequence). The variable domain in full, completed from reference TRBV30 and TRBJ2-2, reads SQTIHQWPATLVQPVGSPLSLECTVEGTSNPNLYWYRQAAGRGLQLLFYSVGIGQISSEVPQNLSASRPQDRQFILSSKKLLLSDSGFYLCAWNPTSGRGYTGELFFGEGSRLTVL.

CDR3 residues: CASSLLGVFGEKLFF. In nucleotides, the CDR3 is TGTGCCAGCAGTTTGCTGGGGGTATTCGGTGAAAAACTGTTTTTT. The chain links TRBV27 to TRBJ1-4; possibly TRBD1 for D (5 bases). V lost 3 bases and J lost 7, with 15 bases in between. This CDR3 has 15 residues. Germline V lookup: CDR1 MNHEY, CDR2 SMNVEV (reference sequence).

The chain has TRBV2 and TRBJ2-7; 7 bases align to TRBD1. Trimming removed 9 bases from V and 2 bases from J; junction bases left unmatched: 10. CDR3 length: 14 amino acids. Germline CDR1 SNHLY, CDR2 FYNNEI. The CDR3 loop reads CARTSGTVPYEQYF. CDR3 DNA: TGTGCCAGGACATCCGGGACAGTCCCCTACGAGCAGTACTTC. Based on the CDR3 plus reference TRBV2 and TRBJ2-7, the full variable domain is EPEVTQTPSHQVTQMGQEVILRCVPISNHLYFYWYRQILGQKVEFLVSFYNNEISEKSEIFDDQFSVERPDGSNFTLKIRSTKLEDSAMYFCARTSGTVPYEQYFGPGTRLTVT.

This chain joins TRBV19 and TRBJ2-7, with a tentative D call TRBD2 (6 bases). Trimming cost V 9 bases and J 7 bases, with 19 bases left between them. CDR3 length: 13 amino acids. The germline CDR1 and CDR2 sequences are LNHDA and SQIVND (reference sequence). Here the CDR3 reads CASGNSGIGEQYF. For the CDR3, the DNA is TGTGCCAGCGGTAATAGCGGAATTGGTGAGCAGTACTTC.

CDR3 in DNA: TGTGCCTGGACCAGACTAGAACAAGAGACCCAGTACTTC. Its protein is CAWTRLEQETQYF. The chain joins TRBV30 to TRBJ2-5, with TRBD2 as a possible D gene (6 bases). Trimming stripped 4 bases from V and 2 bases from J, with 11 bases between. The CDR3 length is 13 residues. Germline-derived CDR1 and CDR2 are GTSNPN and SVGIG (reference sequence).

V gene TRBV27 combines with J gene TRBJ2-7; perhaps TRBD2 as D (5 bases). CDR1 and CDR2 from the germline V gene are MNHEY and SMNVEV (reference sequence). Trimming stripped 7 bases from V and 1 base from J, with 11 bases between. The length of the CDR3 is 13 residues. In DNA, the CDR3 is TGTGCCAGCAATCGAGAGGGTTCCTACGAGCAGTACTTC. Residues: CASNREGSYEQYF.